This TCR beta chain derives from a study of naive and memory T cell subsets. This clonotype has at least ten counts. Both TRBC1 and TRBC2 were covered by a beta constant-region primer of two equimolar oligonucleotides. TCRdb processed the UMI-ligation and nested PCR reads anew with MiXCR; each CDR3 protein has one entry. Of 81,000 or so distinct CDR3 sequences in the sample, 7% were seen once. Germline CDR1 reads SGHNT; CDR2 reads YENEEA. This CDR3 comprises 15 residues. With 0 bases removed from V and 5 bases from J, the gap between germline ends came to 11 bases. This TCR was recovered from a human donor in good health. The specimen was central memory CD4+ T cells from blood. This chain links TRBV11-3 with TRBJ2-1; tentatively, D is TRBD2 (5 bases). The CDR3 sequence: CASSLDSGGNNEQFF. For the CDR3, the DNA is TGTGCCAGCAGCTTAGATTCTGGAGGAAACAATGAGCAGTTCTTC.